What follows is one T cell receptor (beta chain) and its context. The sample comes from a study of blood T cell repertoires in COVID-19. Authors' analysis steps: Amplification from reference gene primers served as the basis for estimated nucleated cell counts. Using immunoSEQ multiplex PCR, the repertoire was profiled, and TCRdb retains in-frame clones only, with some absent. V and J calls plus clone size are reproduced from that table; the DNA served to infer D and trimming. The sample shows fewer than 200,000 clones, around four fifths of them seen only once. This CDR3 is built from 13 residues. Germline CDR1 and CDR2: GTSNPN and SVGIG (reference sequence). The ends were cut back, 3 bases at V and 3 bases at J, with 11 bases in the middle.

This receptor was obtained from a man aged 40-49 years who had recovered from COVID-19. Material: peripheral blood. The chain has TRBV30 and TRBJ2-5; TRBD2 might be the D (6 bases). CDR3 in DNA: TGTGCCTGGAGGCCCGTAGCGGAAGAGACCCAGTACTTC. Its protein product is CAWRPVAEETQYF.